This is a list of T cell receptor beta chains from one sample in a study of blood T cell repertoires in COVID-19. Clones were read by immunoSEQ multiplex PCR, and TCRdb kept only the in-frame ones, dropping some. Among around 87,000 clones listed, about nine tenths were seen once. Sequenced input: peripheral blood. The receptors come from a man in his fifties with acute or convalescent COVID-19. CDR3s include the opening cysteine and the closing phenylalanine or tryptophan. Fields, in order: J gene, D gene, clone size, V gene, CDR3 protein, CDR3 DNA. A D gene is named only where the DNA matches it firmly. Clone sizes are given selectively: once, few, many, or a class where the clone is expanded.

J gene: TRBJ2-5; D gene: TRBD1; clone size: -; V gene: TRBV6-5; CDR3 protein: CASSRDRQETQYF; CDR3 DNA: TGTGCCAGCAGTCGGGACAGGCAAGAGACCCAGTACTTC
J gene: TRBJ2-3; D gene: TRBD2; clone size: -; V gene: TRBV5-6; CDR3 protein: CASSLTGGDTQYF; CDR3 DNA: TGTGCCAGCAGCCTGACGGGAGGCGATACGCAGTATTTT
J gene: TRBJ1-6; D gene: -; clone size: -; V gene: TRBV5-1; CDR3 protein: CASSLGELNSPLHF; CDR3 DNA: TGCGCCAGCAGCTTGGGGGAGCTAAATTCACCCCTCCACTTT
J gene: TRBJ2-3; D gene: -; clone size: -; V gene: TRBV9; CDR3 protein: CASSVAPVMDTQYF; CDR3 DNA: TGTGCCAGCAGCGTAGCTCCGGTTATGGATACGCAGTATTTT
J gene: TRBJ1-1; D gene: TRBD1; clone size: -; V gene: TRBV3-1/TRBV3-2; CDR3 protein: CASSLLGTGDTEAFF; CDR3 DNA: TGTGCCAGCAGCCTCCTCGGGACAGGGGACACTGAAGCTTTCTTT
J gene: TRBJ1-1; D gene: -; clone size: -; V gene: TRBV28; CDR3 protein: CASTTRGRSTEAFF; CDR3 DNA: TGTGCCAGCACCACCAGGGGACGTAGCACTGAAGCTTTCTTT
J gene: TRBJ1-2; D gene: TRBD1; clone size: once; V gene: TRBV18; CDR3 protein: CASSSTGINYGYTF; CDR3 DNA: TGTGCCAGCTCATCGACAGGGATTAACTATGGCTACACCTTC
J gene: TRBJ1-2; D gene: TRBD1; clone size: -; V gene: TRBV27; CDR3 protein: CASRLGQGNYGYTF; CDR3 DNA: TGTGCCAGCAGGCTGGGACAGGGGAACTATGGCTACACCTTC
J gene: TRBJ2-5; D gene: TRBD2; clone size: -; V gene: TRBV19; CDR3 protein: CASSKLAGLVGETQYF; CDR3 DNA: TGTGCCAGTAGTAAATTAGCGGGGTTGGTAGGAGAGACCCAGTACTTC
J gene: TRBJ1-1; D gene: -; clone size: -; V gene: TRBV11-1; CDR3 protein: CASSLIQRDKGSEAFF; CDR3 DNA: TGTGCCAGCAGCTTAATTCAGCGGGACAAGGGTTCTGAAGCTTTCTTT
J gene: TRBJ2-1; D gene: TRBD1; clone size: -; V gene: TRBV4-1; CDR3 protein: CASTPGTGYNEQFF; CDR3 DNA: TGCGCCAGCACTCCCGGGACAGGCTACAATGAGCAGTTCTTC
J gene: TRBJ2-2; D gene: TRBD2; clone size: few; V gene: TRBV30; CDR3 protein: CAWSGGGLDTGELFF; CDR3 DNA: TGTGCCTGGAGCGGGGGGGGCCTCGACACCGGGGAGCTGTTTTTT
J gene: TRBJ2-4; D gene: -; clone size: -; V gene: TRBV20-1; CDR3 protein: CSANRADIQYF; CDR3 DNA: TGCAGTGCTAACAGGGCAGACATTCAGTACTTC
J gene: TRBJ2-5; D gene: -; clone size: -; V gene: TRBV5-6; CDR3 protein: CASRSSGETQYF; CDR3 DNA: TGTGCCAGCAGATCCTCAGGGGAGACCCAGTACTTC
J gene: TRBJ2-3; D gene: -; clone size: once; V gene: TRBV15; CDR3 protein: CATSLTGWDTQYF; CDR3 DNA: TGTGCCACCAGCCTTACAGGGTGGGATACGCAGTATTTT
J gene: TRBJ2-7; D gene: -; clone size: few; V gene: TRBV5-4; CDR3 protein: CASSPWTARDEQYF; CDR3 DNA: TGTGCCAGCAGCCCCTGGACAGCTCGCGACGAGCAGTACTTC
J gene: TRBJ2-5; D gene: TRBD2; clone size: -; V gene: TRBV3-1/TRBV3-2; CDR3 protein: CASRGLAGETQYF; CDR3 DNA: TGTGCCAGCAGGGGACTAGCGGGTGAGACCCAGTACTTC
J gene: TRBJ2-5; D gene: TRBD2; clone size: -; V gene: TRBV6-5; CDR3 protein: CASSTSGIQETQYF; CDR3 DNA: TGTGCCAGCAGCACTAGCGGAATACAAGAGACCCAGTACTTC
J gene: TRBJ1-5; D gene: -; clone size: -; V gene: TRBV27; CDR3 protein: CASSPAGGGNQPQHF; CDR3 DNA: TGTGCCAGCAGTCCCGCGGGGGGGGGTAATCAGCCCCAGCATTTT
J gene: TRBJ1-2; D gene: TRBD1; clone size: -; V gene: TRBV18; CDR3 protein: CASSPPGQSYGYTF; CDR3 DNA: TGTGCCAGCTCACCGCCGGGACAGTCTTATGGCTACACCTTC
J gene: TRBJ1-4; D gene: -; clone size: -; V gene: TRBV2; CDR3 protein: CASSDLGGEKLFF; CDR3 DNA: TGTGCCAGCAGTGATTTGGGGGGGGAAAAACTGTTTTTT
J gene: TRBJ2-5; D gene: TRBD2; clone size: -; V gene: TRBV7-7; CDR3 protein: CASSPMVLAGGQETQYF; CDR3 DNA: TGTGCTAGCAGCCCCATGGTGCTAGCGGGGGGGCAAGAGACCCAGTACTTC
J gene: TRBJ1-6; D gene: TRBD1; clone size: -; V gene: TRBV5-5; CDR3 protein: CASSFGTGNSPLHF; CDR3 DNA: TGTGCCAGCAGCTTTGGGACAGGGAATTCACCCCTCCACTTT
J gene: TRBJ1-6; D gene: -; clone size: -; V gene: TRBV28; CDR3 protein: CASSLVRGPYNSPLHF; CDR3 DNA: TGTGCCAGCAGTTTAGTCAGGGGCCCCTATAATTCACCCCTCCACTTT
J gene: TRBJ1-1; D gene: TRBD1; clone size: -; V gene: TRBV5-1; CDR3 protein: CASSVVGAGGNTEAFF; CDR3 DNA: TGCGCCAGCAGCGTGGTTGGCGCAGGGGGGAACACTGAAGCTTTCTTT
J gene: TRBJ2-3; D gene: TRBD2; clone size: -; V gene: TRBV11-3; CDR3 protein: CASSLIPGGPNTQYF; CDR3 DNA: TGTGCCAGCAGCTTAATTCCGGGGGGGCCGAATACGCAGTATTTT
J gene: TRBJ2-2; D gene: TRBD1; clone size: -; V gene: TRBV10-3; CDR3 protein: CAISGKGQGASRELFF; CDR3 DNA: TGTGCCATCAGTGGGAAGGGACAGGGGGCAAGTAGGGAGCTGTTTTTT
J gene: TRBJ1-2; D gene: TRBD1; clone size: -; V gene: TRBV5-1; CDR3 protein: CASSPTPGQGANYGYTF; CDR3 DNA: TGCGCCAGCAGCCCCACCCCGGGACAGGGAGCTAACTATGGCTACACCTTC
J gene: TRBJ2-1; D gene: TRBD1; clone size: -; V gene: TRBV10-3; CDR3 protein: CAITDRGEYNEQFF; CDR3 DNA: TGTGCCATCACTGACAGGGGCGAATACAATGAGCAGTTCTTC
J gene: TRBJ1-2; D gene: -; clone size: -; V gene: TRBV6-5; CDR3 protein: CASSPAGYGYTF; CDR3 DNA: TGTGCCAGCAGTCCCGCGGGCTATGGCTACACCTTC
J gene: TRBJ1-1; D gene: -; clone size: -; V gene: TRBV6-5; CDR3 protein: CASSPGLNTEAFF; CDR3 DNA: TGTGCCAGCAGTCCAGGATTGAACACTGAAGCTTTCTTT
J gene: TRBJ2-1; D gene: -; clone size: -; V gene: TRBV6-1; CDR3 protein: CASSDVRTNNEQFF; CDR3 DNA: TGTGCCAGCAGTGATGTCAGGACTAACAATGAGCAGTTCTTC
J gene: TRBJ2-5; D gene: TRBD2; clone size: -; V gene: TRBV12-5; CDR3 protein: CASGSPGTSGRETQYF; CDR3 DNA: TGTGCTAGTGGTTCTCCCGGGACTAGCGGGAGGGAGACCCAGTACTTC
J gene: TRBJ1-5; D gene: -; clone size: -; V gene: TRBV6-1; CDR3 protein: CASSEFGVGNQPQHF; CDR3 DNA: TGTGCCAGCAGTGAATTTGGAGTCGGGAATCAGCCCCAGCATTTT
J gene: TRBJ1-4; D gene: TRBD1; clone size: -; V gene: TRBV15; CDR3 protein: CATSGRTGGTNEKLFF; CDR3 DNA: TGTGCCACCAGCGGGAGGACAGGGGGCACTAATGAAAAACTGTTTTTT
J gene: TRBJ2-1; D gene: -; clone size: few; V gene: TRBV6-6; CDR3 protein: CASSRYLSEQFF; CDR3 DNA: TGTGCCAGCAGCCGGTACCTTAGTGAGCAGTTCTTC
J gene: TRBJ2-5; D gene: -; clone size: -; V gene: TRBV29-1; CDR3 protein: CSVDGSPKQVQETQYF; CDR3 DNA: TGCAGCGTTGATGGCAGCCCTAAGCAGGTCCAAGAGACCCAGTACTTC
J gene: TRBJ2-5; D gene: TRBD1; clone size: -; V gene: TRBV7-3; CDR3 protein: CASSPRGTGGAETQYF; CDR3 DNA: TGTGCCAGCAGCCCCCGCGGGACAGGGGGCGCGGAGACCCAGTACTTC
J gene: TRBJ2-5; D gene: TRBD2; clone size: -; V gene: TRBV7-7; CDR3 protein: CASSLNRGGARETQYF; CDR3 DNA: TGTGCTAGCAGCTTAAACCGCGGGGGGGCCCGGGAGACCCAGTACTTC
J gene: TRBJ1-2; D gene: -; clone size: -; V gene: TRBV5-1; CDR3 protein: CASSISDYGYTF; CDR3 DNA: TGCGCCAGCAGCATCTCCGACTATGGCTACACCTTC
J gene: TRBJ1-1; D gene: -; clone size: -; V gene: TRBV6-5; CDR3 protein: CASSYSRPRDTEAFF; CDR3 DNA: TGTGCCAGCAGTTACTCCCGTCCGAGGGACACTGAAGCTTTCTTT
J gene: TRBJ2-2; D gene: TRBD1; clone size: -; V gene: TRBV11-2; CDR3 protein: CASSPGDRVSGELFF; CDR3 DNA: TGTGCCAGCAGCCCTGGGGACAGGGTGTCCGGGGAGCTGTTTTTT
J gene: TRBJ2-5; D gene: -; clone size: -; V gene: TRBV7-2; CDR3 protein: CASSVDPGHQETQYF; CDR3 DNA: TGTGCCAGCAGCGTCGATCCCGGTCACCAAGAGACCCAGTACTTC